This is a list of T cell receptor beta chains from one sample in a study of blood T cell repertoires in COVID-19. Measured with immunoSEQ multiplex PCR; TCRdb has only the in-frame clones, and not every one. The sample carries fewer than 250,000 clones, less than 90% recorded once. Sequenced material: peripheral blood. Source of these receptors: a man between 65 and 85 years old with acute or convalescent COVID-19. CDR3s include the opening cysteine and the closing phenylalanine or tryptophan. A D gene is named only where the DNA matches it firmly. Expanded clones are given a class, and other clones once, few, many or no size at all.

j_gene | abundance | v_gene | d_gene | CDR3nt | CDR3aa
TRBJ2-7 | NA | TRBV7-9 | NA | TGTGCCAGCAGCCCAATGATCGGGAGGGACAGGGTACCCTACGAGCAGTACTTC | CASSPMIGRDRVPYEQYF
TRBJ2-1 | NA | TRBV27 | TRBD2 | TGTGCCAGCAGGCCCTTAGGAGCGGGAGGGTACAATGAGCAGTTCTTC | CASRPLGAGGYNEQFF
TRBJ1-2 | NA | TRBV7-9 | NA | TGTGCCAGCAGCTTACAGGCCGAATTTATCTACACCTTC | CASSLQAEFIYTF
TRBJ2-1 | NA | TRBV27 | NA | TGTGCCAGCAGCCTAACAGGGAATAGGAATGAGCAGTTCTTC | CASSLTGNRNEQFF
TRBJ1-2 | NA | TRBV2 | TRBD1 | TGTGCCAGCAGGGGACAGGGGGCGGTTTCTGGCTACACCTTC | CASRGQGAVSGYTF
TRBJ2-3 | NA | TRBV3-1/TRBV3-2 | NA | TGTGCCAGCAGCCCCACGGGGAAGTTAAACACAGATACGCAGTATTTT | CASSPTGKLNTDTQYF
TRBJ2-3 | NA | TRBV11-1 | NA | TGTGCCAGCAGCCCAGGTGGGGCCGTAGATACGCAGTATTTT | CASSPGGAVDTQYF
TRBJ2-7 | once | TRBV11-2 | TRBD1 | TGTGCCAGCAGCTTATACCTCAGGGGGCGCAGGTACGAGCAGTACTTC | CASSLYLRGRRYEQYF
TRBJ2-3 | NA | TRBV2 | NA | TGTGCCAGCTACTATACGAGCACAGATACGCAGTATTTT | CASYYTSTDTQYF
TRBJ2-5 | once | TRBV2 | TRBD1 | TGTGCCAGCAGCCCGGACAGGGTTGGGAAGACCCAGTACTTC | CASSPDRVGKTQYF
TRBJ1-3 | once | TRBV7-8 | NA | TGTGCCAGCAGTCCGAGGGGGAGTGGAAACACCATATATTTT | CASSPRGSGNTIYF
TRBJ2-5 | NA | TRBV5-1 | NA | TGCGCCAGCTCACGCCCTGTGGGGGCCCAAGAGACCCAGTACTTC | CASSRPVGAQETQYF
TRBJ2-7 | NA | TRBV28 | NA | TGTGCCAGCACCTGGGGCAGGAGCTCCTACGAGCAGTACTTC | CASTWGRSSYEQYF
TRBJ2-1 | once | TRBV2 | NA | TGTGCCAGCAGTTTCCACCCTCTTATCGGTGAGCAGTTCTTC | CASSFHPLIGEQFF
TRBJ2-7 | once | TRBV11-2 | NA | TGTGCCAGCAGCTCTTTTTTAGGAGGGTCGGGCGAGCAGTACTTC | CASSSFLGGSGEQYF
TRBJ2-7 | NA | TRBV9 | NA | TGTGCCAGCAGCGTAGCTCTAGAGCAGTACTTC | CASSVALEQYF
TRBJ2-7 | NA | TRBV5-1 | NA | TGCGCCAGCTCTCGTCGGGACAATTCCTACGAGCAGTACTTC | CASSRRDNSYEQYF
TRBJ1-2 | NA | TRBV7-6 | NA | TGTGCCAGCAGCCGCCGCGAGGGGGACCTTTGGGGCTACACCTTC | CASSRREGDLWGYTF
TRBJ2-1 | NA | TRBV7-7 | TRBD2 | TGTGCTAGCAGCTTACTAGCGGGAGGAGACAATGAGCAGTTCTTC | CASSLLAGGDNEQFF
TRBJ1-2 | NA | TRBV5-1 | TRBD1 | TGCGCCAGCAGCTCCACAGGGGGGGGCCCTTTCTATGGCTACACCTTC | CASSSTGGGPFYGYTF
TRBJ2-1 | NA | TRBV7-6 | TRBD1 | TGTGCCAGCAGCTCCCGGGACAGGGGTACCAACTACAATGAGCAGTTCTTC | CASSSRDRGTNYNEQFF
TRBJ1-2 | NA | TRBV7-8 | TRBD1 | TGTGCCAGCAGTCCACGGAGGGACAGGCACCTCTATGGCTACACCTTC | CASSPRRDRHLYGYTF
TRBJ2-7 | NA | TRBV5-1 | TRBD2 | TGCGCCAGCAGCTTGGGACATACTCCAGCTAGCGGCGAGCAGTACTTC | CASSLGHTPASGEQYF
TRBJ2-3 | NA | TRBV10-3 | NA | TGTGCCATCAGTGAGTCGAATAGGGGAAGCACAGATACGCAGTATTTT | CAISESNRGSTDTQYF
TRBJ1-1 | NA | TRBV3-1/TRBV3-2 | NA | TGTGCCAGCAGCCAAGTACGGGGCCTCAAGGGGGTGAACACTGAAGCTTTCTTT | CASSQVRGLKGVNTEAFF
TRBJ2-2 | NA | TRBV3-1/TRBV3-2 | TRBD1 | TGTGCCAGCAGCCACACGGGACAGGATCTAACCGGGGAGCTGTTTTTT | CASSHTGQDLTGELFF
TRBJ1-2 | few | TRBV7-9 | NA | TGTGCCAGCAGCTTAGATCAGGGGATCGGTGGCTACACCTTC | CASSLDQGIGGYTF
TRBJ1-1 | NA | TRBV3-1/TRBV3-2 | TRBD1 | TGTGCCAGCAGCCATTATAGGACAGGGAACACTGAAGCTTTCTTT | CASSHYRTGNTEAFF
TRBJ2-2 | NA | TRBV18 | NA | TGTGCCAGCTCACCGGGGGCCACCGGGGAGCTGTTTTTT | CASSPGATGELFF
TRBJ2-7 | NA | TRBV20-1 | TRBD2 | TGCAGTGCTCGTGGACTAGGATCCTACGAGCAGTACTTC | CSARGLGSYEQYF
TRBJ2-1 | NA | TRBV5-1 | TRBD2 | TGCGCCAGCAGCTTGGGTCTAGCGGGAGCTATAGATGAGCAGTTCTTC | CASSLGLAGAIDEQFF
TRBJ1-2 | NA | TRBV5-1 | NA | TGCGCCAGCAGCCCTGACAGGTCCCTACTCTATGGCTACACCTTC | CASSPDRSLLYGYTF
TRBJ2-7 | NA | TRBV5-1 | NA | TGCGCCAGCAGCTCCTACGGAGTCTACGAGCAGTACTTC | CASSSYGVYEQYF
TRBJ2-3 | NA | TRBV28 | TRBD2 | TGTGCCAGCAGTTTGGGCGGTAGCGGGAGCGGCATAGATACGCAGTATTTT | CASSLGGSGSGIDTQYF
TRBJ2-5 | NA | TRBV5-4 | NA | TGTGCCAGCAGCCGCGCTTCAGCGGGTGGCGAGACCCAGTACTTC | CASSRASAGGETQYF
TRBJ1-1 | NA | TRBV18 | NA | TGTGCCAGCGCGGTCGGGGGGGCTCGGACTGAAGCTTTCTTT | CASAVGGARTEAFF
TRBJ2-2 | NA | TRBV3-1/TRBV3-2 | NA | TGTGCCAGCAGCCTCGAGTGGAACACCGGGGAGCTGTTTTTT | CASSLEWNTGELFF
TRBJ1-2 | once | TRBV7-2 | TRBD1 | TGTGCCAGCAGCCCGGGACAGGGAGGCTACACCTTC | CASSPGQGGYTF